These 25 T cell receptor beta chains were sequenced from one sample in a study of beta chain features in type 1 diabetes. Findings and limits, study-wide: People with Type 1 diabetes carried modestly yet significantly shorter TCRB CDR3s in all four CD4+ subsets.

Reverse transcription of all isolated RNA meant that expressed TCRB transcripts were sequenced. Generated by immunoSEQ multiplex PCR, the TCRdb table keeps only in-frame clones and is missing some. Here the sample spans about 650,000 clones, 12% being singletons. Their target antigens are unknown. Material: naive CD4+ T cells from blood. These receptor sequences come from a man younger than 40 with type 1 diabetes.

The J gene is TRBJ2-2, the V gene TRBV7-8; D is unresolved. Trimming cost V 7 bases and J 1 base, with 4 bases left between them. The CDR3 spans 12 residues. In germline, CDR1 is SGHVS, CDR2 FQNEAQ. CDR3 in DNA: TGTGCCAGCAACGGGAACACCGGGGAGCTGTTTTTT. Encoded protein: CASNGNTGELFF.

The chain is built from TRBV7-2 and TRBJ1-2; possibly TRBD1 for D (5 bases). In germline, CDR1 is SGHTA, CDR2 FQGNSA. V lost 1 base to trimming and J lost 2 bases, with 8 bases between them. The CDR3 runs 14 residues. CDR3 residues: CASSLVTENYGYTF. The CDR3 nucleotides are TGTGCCAGCAGCTTAGTGACAGAAAACTATGGCTACACCTTC.

This chain connects TRBV28 to TRBJ1-5; possibly TRBD1 for D (5 bases). CDR1 is MDHEN, CDR2 SYDVKM, per germline. Trimming took 3 bases from V and 10 from J, leaving 19 bases between them. The CDR3 consists of 15 residues. DNA of the CDR3: TGTGCCAGCAGTTTCGTATCAGGGACCCCCCGTCCCCAGCATTTT. The encoded protein is CASSFVSGTPRPQHF.

This clone was seen a handful of times. This sequence joins TRBV29-1 and TRBJ2-3; D remains ambiguous. CDR1 is SQVTM and CDR2 is ANQGSEA in the germline V gene. Trimming removed 2 bases at V and 2 bases at J, with 11 bases between. The CDR3 extends over 14 amino acids. DNA of the CDR3: TGCAGCGTTGAAATCGCGACCTACACAGATACGCAGTATTTT. It specifies CSVEIATYTDTQYF.

The chain recombines TRBV4-2 with TRBJ1-5, with a weak D call TRBD1 (5 bases). Germline CDR1 LGHNA, CDR2 YNFKEQ. The CDR3 runs to 12 residues. Trimming stripped 0 bases from V and 9 bases from J, with 6 bases between. The CDR3 DNA reads TGTGCCAGCAGCCAAGATAGGGGGCCCCAGCATTTT. Protein: CASSQDRGPQHF.

V and J are TRBV7-9 and TRBJ2-3; TRBD1 is a possible D gene (6 bases). The germline V gene encodes CDR1 SEHNR and CDR2 FQNEAQ (reference sequence). This CDR3 comprises 14 residues. The germline V and J ends were trimmed by 1 base and 4 bases, with 9 bases remaining between them. As DNA, the CDR3 is TGTGCCAGCAGCTTAGTCGAGGGGGCAGATACGCAGTATTTT. Protein sequence: CASSLVEGADTQYF.

This clone was observed a handful of times. The chain links TRBV6-1 to TRBJ2-7; D is possibly TRBD1 (5 bases). Germline V CDR1 and CDR2: MNHNS, SASEGT. The CDR3 has 13 amino acids. V lost 2 bases, J lost 7 bases, and 12 bases lay in between. CDR3 region: CASSEQGLGEQYF. As DNA, the CDR3 is TGTGCCAGCAGTGAACAGGGTTTGGGGGAGCAGTACTTC.

This clone was counted between two and nine times. This chain uses TRBV7-9 with TRBJ1-1; 8 nucleotides agree with TRBD1. This CDR3 contains 13 residues. Germline assignment: CDR1 SEHNR and CDR2 FQNEAQ (reference sequence). Trimming at V came to 6 bases and at J to 2 bases, leaving 2 bases not matched to a gene. CDR3 DNA sequence: TGTGCCAGCAGTGCAGGGGGCAACACTGAAGCTTTCTTT. Amino acid sequence: CASSAGGNTEAFF.

A few counts support this clone. This sequence joins TRBV7-2 and TRBJ2-5, with D perhaps matching TRBD2 (6 bases). V was trimmed by 4 bases and J by 5 bases, leaving 14 bases between them. CDR1 SGHTA and CDR2 FQGNSA come from the germline V gene. This CDR3 contains 14 residues. The CDR3 is CASSSRDWGETQYF. The CDR3 region has the DNA TGTGCCAGCAGCTCACGGGACTGGGGGGAGACCCAGTACTTC.

The chain recombines TRBV2 with TRBJ2-7; TRBD1 might be the D (6 bases). Deletions cut 6 bases from V and 2 bases from J, with 11 bases between. The germline V gene has CDR1 SNHLY and CDR2 FYNNEI. The CDR3 is made up of 13 amino acids. The CDR3 reads CASRGDIPYEQYF. The CDR3 DNA follows: TGTGCCAGCAGGGGGGACATCCCCTACGAGCAGTACTTC.

The V gene is TRBV11-3, the J gene TRBJ2-1; tentative D call: TRBD1 (5 bases). Trimming shortened V by 8 bases and J by 0 bases, and 8 bases separated the two germline ends. CDR3 size: 13 residues. Germline CDR1 is SGHNT and CDR2 is YENEEA. CDR3 nucleotide sequence: TGTGCCAGCGGTGACAGCTCCTACAATGAGCAGTTCTTC. This translates into CASGDSSYNEQFF.

A few counts support this clone. The chain joins TRBV7-9 to TRBJ1-6; D is undetermined. Trimming shortened V by 5 bases and J by 6 bases, and 11 bases separated the two germline ends. Germline V lookup: CDR1 SEHNR, CDR2 FQNEAQ (reference sequence). The length of the CDR3 is 14 residues. Here the CDR3 DNA reads TGTGCCAGCAGCAGGGATATCTTTAATTCACCCCTCCACTTT. As protein: CASSRDIFNSPLHF.

The chain uses TRBV5-4 and TRBJ2-7; 8 bases are a match to TRBD1. Germline V CDR1 and CDR2: SGHNT, YYREEE (reference sequence). The CDR3 sequence is 16 residues long. The V and J ends lost 4 bases and 3 bases, in that order; junction bases with no gene match: 12. The CDR3 bases are TGTGCCAGCAGCCCGGACCCCGGACAGGGCCACTACGAGCAGTACTTC. Protein: CASSPDPGQGHYEQYF.

This clone was recorded a few times. Other DNA sequences of this sample code for an identical CDR3. V usage is TRBV9 and J usage is TRBJ1-6; D may be TRBD1 (5 bases). Germline CDR1 SGDLS, CDR2 YYNGEE. The CDR3 is 14 amino acids. V lost 0 bases, J lost 10 bases, and 11 bases lay in between. CDR3 in amino acids: CASSVVGGESPLHF. CDR3 sequence (DNA): TGTGCCAGCAGCGTAGTGGGGGGAGAATCACCCCTCCACTTT.

The table lists this clone with a count of one. The J gene is TRBJ1-6, the V gene TRBV6-5; 7 nucleotides line up with TRBD1. CDR1 is MNHEY, CDR2 SVGAGI, per germline. The V segment lost 0 bases and the J segment 7 bases; nucleotides outside the gene matches: 3. CDR3 length equals 15 residues. The CDR3 is CASSYSTGRNSPLHF. For the CDR3, the DNA is TGTGCCAGCAGTTACTCGACAGGGAGAAATTCACCCCTCCACTTT.

This clone has only a few counts. The rearrangement links TRBV10-1 to TRBJ1-5; possibly TRBD1 for D (5 bases). Germline CDR1 WNHNN, CDR2 SYGVQD (reference sequence). Deletions cut 8 bases from V and 5 bases from J, with 13 bases between. The CDR3 extends over 13 amino acids. The DNA for the CDR3 is TGCGCCAGCTCGCAGGGAGAGGATCAGCCCCAGCATTTT. Protein: CASSQGEDQPQHF.

Remarks on this clone: Other DNA sequences in the sample encode the same CDR3. V usage is TRBV6-5 and J usage is TRBJ1-5; no clear D. V shed 0 bases and J shed 2 bases, with 5 bases lying between them. The CDR3 runs 14 residues. CDR1 is MNHEY and CDR2 is SVGAGI in the germline V gene. The CDR3 spells CASSYSAGNQPQHF. CDR3 bases: TGTGCCAGCAGTTACTCGGCAGGCAATCAGCCCCAGCATTTT.

The chain carries TRBV6-5 and TRBJ2-4, with D perhaps TRBD1 (5 bases). Germline lookup yields CDR1 MNHEY and CDR2 SVGAGI. V was clipped by 0 bases and J by 2 bases, with 8 bases between them. The CDR3 sequence is 15 residues long. CDR3 amino acids: CASSYSGQPKNIQYF. The CDR3 bases are TGTGCCAGCAGTTACTCCGGACAACCCAAAAACATTCAGTACTTC.

The rearrangement joins TRBV7-2 to TRBJ2-2; D perhaps matches TRBD2 (7 bases). The V gene lost 5 bases and the J gene lost 0 bases, with 10 bases spanning the gap. Germline V CDR1 and CDR2: SGHTA, FQGNSA. The CDR3 runs 15 residues. For the CDR3, the DNA is TGTGCCAGCAGCCGGGGGGCCTCGAACACCGGGGAGCTGTTTTTT. It specifies CASSRGASNTGELFF.

The V and J genes are TRBV6-5 and TRBJ1-2; no reliable D call. The CDR3 consists of 15 residues. CDR1 and CDR2 from the germline V gene are MNHEY and SVGAGI. V was shortened by 4 bases and J by 7 bases, with 19 bases between the two germline ends. Here the CDR3 DNA reads TGTGCCAGCAGTTCCTTGGACGGTCACCGTCGTGGCTACACCTTC. This encodes CASSSLDGHRRGYTF.

CDR3 DNA: TGTGCCAGCAGTGAAACAGGGGGCTATGGCTACACCTTC. Translation gives CASSETGGYGYTF. This chain joins TRBV6-1 and TRBJ1-2, with 8 nucleotides matching TRBD1. Germline CDR1 reads MNHNS; CDR2 reads SASEGT. Trimming took 2 bases from V and 4 from J; bases not matched to a gene: 0. The CDR3 spans 13 residues.

To note about this clone: Other DNA sequences in this specimen translate into the identical CDR3. The gene calls are TRBV5-4 and TRBJ2-5; TRBD1 or TRBD2 may be the D gene (5 bases each). This CDR3 spans 14 amino acids. Per the germline V gene, CDR1 is SGHNT and CDR2 is YYREEE (reference sequence). V was shortened by 3 bases and J by 2 bases, with 11 bases between the two germline ends. The CDR3: CASSSGTAQETQYF. The CDR3 region has the DNA TGTGCCAGCAGCTCAGGGACGGCGCAAGAGACCCAGTACTTC.

This chain connects TRBV6-5 to TRBJ1-2; D may be TRBD1 (6 bases). Germline V gene lookup returns CDR1 MNHEY and CDR2 SVGAGI. Trimming removed 0 bases at V and 3 bases at J, with 14 bases between. There are 16 residues in the CDR3. CDR3 coding DNA: TGTGCCAGCAGTTACTCCACGGGGGCAAGTTACTATGGCTACACCTTC. It encodes CASSYSTGASYYGYTF.

This clone has just a few counts. This sample also contains other DNA sequences that code for the same CDR3. The chain is built from TRBV6-5 and TRBJ1-6; a weak D match, TRBD1 (5 bases). The CDR3 length is 14 residues. Germline V gene data show CDR1 as MNHEY and CDR2 as SVGAGI. V lost 2 bases, J lost 10 bases, and 12 bases lay in between. In DNA form, the CDR3 reads TGTGCCAGCAGTTACGCTGGGGGAGACTCACCCCTCCACTTT. Amino acid sequence: CASSYAGGDSPLHF.

The table lists this clone with a few counts. The chain combines TRBV5-4 with TRBJ2-5; D not certain. Trimming cost V 0 bases and J 4 bases, with 7 bases left between them. The CDR3 runs to 13 residues. Germline V gene sequence: CDR1 SGHNT, CDR2 YYREEE (reference sequence). CDR3 amino acids: CASSLARSETQYF. CDR3 in DNA: TGTGCCAGCAGCTTGGCTCGATCAGAGACCCAGTACTTC.